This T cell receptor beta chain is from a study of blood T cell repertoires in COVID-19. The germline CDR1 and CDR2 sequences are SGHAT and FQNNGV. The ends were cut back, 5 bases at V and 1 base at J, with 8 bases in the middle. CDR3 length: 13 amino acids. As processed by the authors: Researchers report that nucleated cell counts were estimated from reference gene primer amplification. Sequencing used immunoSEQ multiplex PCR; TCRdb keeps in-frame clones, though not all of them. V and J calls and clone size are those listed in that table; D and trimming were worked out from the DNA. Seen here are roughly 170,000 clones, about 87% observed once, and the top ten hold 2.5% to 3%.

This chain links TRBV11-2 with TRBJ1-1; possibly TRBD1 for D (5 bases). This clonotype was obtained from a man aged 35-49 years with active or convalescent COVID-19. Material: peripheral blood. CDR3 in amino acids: CASSPQGNTEAFF. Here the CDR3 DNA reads TGTGCCAGCAGCCCCCAGGGGAACACTGAAGCTTTCTTT.